The clone carrying this T cell receptor (beta chain) was picked up one time. The target antigen is unknown. The data stem from a study of Tregs in tolerant kidney transplant recipients. Study-wide findings and caveats: Validation in larger populations is needed because few patients were studied.

Unstimulated regulatory T cells (CD4+CD25+CD127-), CD4+CD25- non-regulatory cells, CD4 and CD8 cells were FACS-sorted from thawed PBMCs. Trimming took 6 bases from V and 6 from J; bases not matched to a gene: 12. CDR1 is SNHLY, CDR2 FYNNEI, per germline. This CDR3 has 15 amino acids. TCRdb's copy holds only in-frame clones and misses some; the assay was immunoSEQ multiplex PCR. Of fewer than 80,000 clones listed, roughly 98% are singletons. This TCR was recovered from a human donor who received a combined kidney and bone marrow transplant. The J gene is TRBJ2-3, the V gene TRBV2, with 7 bases that match TRBD1. This specimen was Tregs from blood, taken before the transplant. The CDR3 region has the DNA TGTGCCAGCAGGACTGGACAGGTCCTATCGGATACGCAGTATTTT. It encodes CASRTGQVLSDTQYF.